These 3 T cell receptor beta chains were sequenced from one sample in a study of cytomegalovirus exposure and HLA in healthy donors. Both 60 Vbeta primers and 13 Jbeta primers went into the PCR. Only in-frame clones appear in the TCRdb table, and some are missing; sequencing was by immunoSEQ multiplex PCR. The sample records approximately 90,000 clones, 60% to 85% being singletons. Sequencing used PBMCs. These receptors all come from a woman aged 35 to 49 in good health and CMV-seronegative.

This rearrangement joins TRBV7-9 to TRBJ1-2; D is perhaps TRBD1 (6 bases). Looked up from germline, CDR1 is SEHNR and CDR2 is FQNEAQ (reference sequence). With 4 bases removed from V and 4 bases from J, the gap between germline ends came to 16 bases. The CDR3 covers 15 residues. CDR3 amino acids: CASSSHRAFPYGYTF. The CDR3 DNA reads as TGTGCCAGCAGCTCACACAGGGCGTTTCCCTATGGCTACACCTTC. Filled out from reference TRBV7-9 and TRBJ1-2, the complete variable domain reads DTGVSQNPRHKITKRGQNVTFRCDPISEHNRLYWYRQTLGQGPEFLTYFQNEAQLEKSRLLSDRFSAERPKGSFSTLEIQRTEQGDSAMYLCASSSHRAFPYGYTFGSGTRLTVV.

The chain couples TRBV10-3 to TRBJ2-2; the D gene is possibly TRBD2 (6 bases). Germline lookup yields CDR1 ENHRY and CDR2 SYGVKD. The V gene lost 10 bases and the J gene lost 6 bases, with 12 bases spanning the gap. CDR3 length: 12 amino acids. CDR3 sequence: CATFGGAGELFF. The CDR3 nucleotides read TGTGCCACCTTCGGAGGGGCCGGGGAGCTGTTTTTT.

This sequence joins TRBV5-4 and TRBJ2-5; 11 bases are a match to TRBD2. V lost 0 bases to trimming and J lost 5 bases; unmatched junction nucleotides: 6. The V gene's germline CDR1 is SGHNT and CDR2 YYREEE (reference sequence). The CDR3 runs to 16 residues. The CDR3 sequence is CASSLEASGGRETQYF. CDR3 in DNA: TGTGCCAGCAGCTTGGAGGCTAGCGGGGGGCGGGAGACCCAGTACTTC.